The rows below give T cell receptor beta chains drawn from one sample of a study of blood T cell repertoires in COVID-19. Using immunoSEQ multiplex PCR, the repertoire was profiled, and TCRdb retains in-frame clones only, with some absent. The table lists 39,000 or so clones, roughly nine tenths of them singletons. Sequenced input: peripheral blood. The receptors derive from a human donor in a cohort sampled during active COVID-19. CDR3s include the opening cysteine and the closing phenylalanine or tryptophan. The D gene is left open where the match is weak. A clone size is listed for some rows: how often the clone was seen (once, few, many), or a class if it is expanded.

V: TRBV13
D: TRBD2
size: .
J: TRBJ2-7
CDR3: CASSFGAGAYEQYF
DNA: TGTGCCAGCAGCTTCGGTGCGGGGGCCTACGAGCAGTACTTC

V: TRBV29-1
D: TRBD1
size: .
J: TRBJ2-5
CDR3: CSGVQGETQYF
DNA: TGCAGCGGCGTACAGGGGGAGACCCAGTACTTC

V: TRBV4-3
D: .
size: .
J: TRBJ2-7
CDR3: CASSQGPEGFPYEQYF
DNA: TGCGCCAGCAGCCAAGGTCCTGAGGGCTTCCCCTACGAGCAGTACTTC

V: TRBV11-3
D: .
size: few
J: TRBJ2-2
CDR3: CASSWKRGTNTGELFF
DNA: TGTGCCAGCAGCTGGAAACGGGGTACGAACACCGGGGAGCTGTTTTTT

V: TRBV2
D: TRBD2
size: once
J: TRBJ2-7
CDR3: CASSVEAGGGEQYF
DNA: TGTGCCAGCAGTGTCGAAGCGGGAGGCGGCGAGCAGTACTTC

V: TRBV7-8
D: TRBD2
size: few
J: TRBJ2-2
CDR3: CASSLAAGGVSGELFF
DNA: TGTGCCAGCAGCTTAGCGGCGGGGGGAGTCTCGGGGGAGCTGTTTTTT

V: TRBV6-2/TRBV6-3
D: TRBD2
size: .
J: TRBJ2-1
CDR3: CASSLGLAGGKIEQFF
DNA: TGTGCCAGCAGTTTGGGACTAGCGGGGGGGAAAATTGAGCAGTTCTTC

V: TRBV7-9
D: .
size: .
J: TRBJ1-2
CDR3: CASSIGSLYGYTF
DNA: TGTGCCAGCAGCATCGGGAGTCTCTATGGCTACACCTTC

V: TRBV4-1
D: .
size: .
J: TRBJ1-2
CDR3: CASSQADSPGYGYTF
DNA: TGCGCCAGCAGCCAGGCGGACAGTCCGGGCTATGGCTACACCTTC

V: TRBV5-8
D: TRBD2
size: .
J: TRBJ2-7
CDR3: CASSANPRGDEQYF
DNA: TGTGCCAGCAGCGCGAACCCCCGGGGGGACGAGCAGTACTTC

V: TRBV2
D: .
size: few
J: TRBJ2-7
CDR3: CASSEALGRGLAYEQYF
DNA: TGTGCCAGCAGTGAAGCGCTTGGGCGGGGTCTAGCCTACGAGCAGTACTTC

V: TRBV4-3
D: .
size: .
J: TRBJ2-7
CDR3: CASSQVPDKPYEQYF
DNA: TGCGCCAGCAGCCAAGTGCCTGACAAGCCCTACGAGCAGTACTTC

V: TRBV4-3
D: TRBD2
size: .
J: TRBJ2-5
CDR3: CASSSYRGGLGETQYF
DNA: TGCGCCAGCAGCTCCTACCGGGGGGGCCTAGGGGAGACCCAGTACTTC

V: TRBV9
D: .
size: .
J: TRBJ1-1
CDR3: CASKGYGNTEAFF
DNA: TGTGCCAGCAAGGGGTATGGGAACACTGAAGCTTTCTTT

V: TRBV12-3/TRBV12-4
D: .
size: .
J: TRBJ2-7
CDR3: CASSQTLTYEQYF
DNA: TGTGCCAGCAGCCAGACACTTACCTACGAGCAGTACTTC

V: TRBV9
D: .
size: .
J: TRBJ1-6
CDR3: CASSPSPRENSPLHF
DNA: TGTGCCAGCAGCCCATCCCCTCGAGAAAATTCACCCCTCCACTTT

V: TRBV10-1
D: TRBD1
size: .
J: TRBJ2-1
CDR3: CASSTGTGDMFF
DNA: TGCGCCAGCAGTACCGGGACAGGGGATATGTTCTTC

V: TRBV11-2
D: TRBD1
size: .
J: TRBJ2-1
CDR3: CASSRDRDNGQFF
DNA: TGTGCCAGCAGCCGGGACAGGGACAATGGGCAGTTCTTC

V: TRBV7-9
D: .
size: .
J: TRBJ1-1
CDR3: CASSHALGAGEAFF
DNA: TGTGCCAGCAGCCACGCTTTGGGCGCGGGGGAAGCTTTCTTT

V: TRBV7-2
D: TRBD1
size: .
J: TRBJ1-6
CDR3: CASTSRPGTGYFLHF
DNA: TGTGCCAGCACCTCCCGCCCCGGGACAGGGTATTTCCTCCACTTT

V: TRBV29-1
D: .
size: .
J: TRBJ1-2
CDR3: CSSRAGAHGYTF
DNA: TGCAGCTCACGAGCGGGGGCTCATGGCTACACCTTC

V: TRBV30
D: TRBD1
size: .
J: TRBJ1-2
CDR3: CAWGQGGDYGYTF
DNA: TGTGCCTGGGGACAGGGGGGTGACTATGGCTACACCTTC

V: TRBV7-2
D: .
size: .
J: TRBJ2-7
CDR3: CASSLVWDSSYEQYF
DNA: TGTGCCAGCAGCTTAGTCTGGGACTCATCCTACGAGCAGTACTTC

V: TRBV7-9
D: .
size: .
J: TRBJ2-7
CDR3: CALAGRGPYEQYF
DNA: TGTGCCCTGGCGGGCAGGGGCCCCTACGAGCAGTACTTC

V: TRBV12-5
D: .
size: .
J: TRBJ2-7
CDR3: CASGQSYEQYF
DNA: TGTGCTAGTGGTCAGTCCTACGAGCAGTACTTC

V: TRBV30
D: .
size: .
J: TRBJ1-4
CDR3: CAWSPGRIGEKLFF
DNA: TGTGCCTGGAGTCCAGGGCGGATTGGAGAAAAACTGTTTTTT

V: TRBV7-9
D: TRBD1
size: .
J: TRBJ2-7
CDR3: CASSPVGQGYEQYF
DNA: TGTGCCAGCAGCCCTGTGGGACAGGGTTACGAGCAGTACTTC

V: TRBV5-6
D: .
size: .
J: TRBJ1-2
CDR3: CASSPNLSYGYTF
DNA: TGTGCCAGCAGCCCCAACCTTAGTTATGGCTACACCTTC

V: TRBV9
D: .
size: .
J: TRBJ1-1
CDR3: CASSVEGGSTEAFF
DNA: TGTGCCAGCAGCGTAGAAGGAGGGAGCACTGAAGCTTTCTTT

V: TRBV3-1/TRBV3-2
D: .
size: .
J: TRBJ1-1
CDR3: CASSQGARTEAFF
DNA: TGTGCCAGCAGCCAAGGGGCAAGGACTGAAGCTTTCTTT

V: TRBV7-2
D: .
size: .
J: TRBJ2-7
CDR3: CASSLDAKTSYEQYF
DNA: TGTGCCAGCAGCTTAGATGCTAAAACCTCCTACGAGCAGTACTTC

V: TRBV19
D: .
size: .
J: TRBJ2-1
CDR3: CASAIVRADHFYNEQFF
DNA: TGTGCCAGTGCAATCGTTCGAGCGGACCATTTCTACAATGAGCAGTTCTTC

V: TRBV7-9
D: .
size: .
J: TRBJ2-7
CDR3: CASSPAGYEQYF
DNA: TGTGCCAGCAGCCCAGCAGGGTACGAGCAGTACTTC

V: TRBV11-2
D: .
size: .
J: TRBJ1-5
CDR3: CASSLGPDQPQHF
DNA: TGTGCCAGCAGCTTAGGTCCGGATCAGCCCCAGCATTTT

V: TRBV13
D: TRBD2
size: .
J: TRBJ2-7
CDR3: CASSLQRGILYEQYF
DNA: TGTGCCAGCAGCTTACAGCGGGGGATACTCTACGAGCAGTACTTC

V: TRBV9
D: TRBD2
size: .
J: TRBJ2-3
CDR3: CASSVSSGGTDTQYF
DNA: TGTGCCAGCAGCGTTTCCTCGGGGGGGACAGATACGCAGTATTTT

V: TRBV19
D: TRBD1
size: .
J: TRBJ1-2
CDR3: CASIPPGGTEYNYGYTF
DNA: TGTGCCAGTATTCCACCTGGAGGGACAGAGTATAACTATGGCTACACCTTC

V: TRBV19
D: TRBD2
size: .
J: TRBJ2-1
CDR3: CASSIILAGREQFF
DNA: TGTGCCAGTAGTATAATCCTAGCGGGAAGGGAGCAGTTCTTC

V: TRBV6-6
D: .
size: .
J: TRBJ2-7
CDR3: CASSYSGREADEQYF
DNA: TGTGCCAGCAGTTACTCCGGCAGGGAGGCGGACGAGCAGTACTTC

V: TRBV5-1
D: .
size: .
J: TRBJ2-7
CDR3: CASSLRSQGPASYEQYF
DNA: TGCGCCAGCAGCTTGCGTTCCCAGGGGCCGGCGTCCTACGAGCAGTACTTC

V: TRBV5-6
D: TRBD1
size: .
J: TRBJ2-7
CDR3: CASSLGRGRYEQYF
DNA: TGTGCCAGCAGCTTGGGCAGGGGGCGATACGAGCAGTACTTC

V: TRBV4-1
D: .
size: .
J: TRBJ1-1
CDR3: CASSQTQHGTKAFF
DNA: TGCGCCAGCAGCCAAACTCAGCACGGGACAAAGGCTTTCTTT

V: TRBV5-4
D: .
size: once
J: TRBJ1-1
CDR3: CASSLYGTEAFF
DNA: TGTGCCAGCAGTCTTTACGGCACTGAAGCTTTCTTT

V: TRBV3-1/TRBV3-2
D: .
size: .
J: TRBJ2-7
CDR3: CASSHGGPGEQYF
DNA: TGTGCCAGCAGCCACGGAGGGCCTGGAGAGCAGTACTTC

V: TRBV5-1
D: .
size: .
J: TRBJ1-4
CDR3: CASTQEGATGEKLFF
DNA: TGCGCCAGCACCCAAGAGGGCGCCACGGGGGAAAAACTGTTTTTT

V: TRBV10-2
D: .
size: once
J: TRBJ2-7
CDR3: CASSKSSYEQYF
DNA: TGCGCCAGCAGTAAGAGCTCCTACGAGCAGTACTTC

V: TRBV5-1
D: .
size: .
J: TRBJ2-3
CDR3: CASSSSPTDTQYF
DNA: TGCGCCAGCAGCTCTTCCCCCACAGATACGCAGTATTTT

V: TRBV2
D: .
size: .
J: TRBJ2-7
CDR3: CASRGPPSDEQYF
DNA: TGTGCCAGCAGGGGCCCGCCATCGGACGAGCAGTACTTC

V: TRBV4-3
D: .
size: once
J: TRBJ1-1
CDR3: CASSLTGVDTEAFF
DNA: TGCGCCAGCAGCCTTACGGGGGTGGACACTGAAGCTTTCTTT